A single sample is the source of the 27 T cell receptor beta chains below, sequenced in a study of blood T cell repertoires in COVID-19. The data were produced by immunoSEQ multiplex PCR, yet TCRdb's version contains in-frame clones alone and is incomplete. Of 250,000 to 350,000 clones listed, approximately 92% were seen once; the top ten hold less than 2.5%. Sequencing used PBMCs or T cells enriched from blood (not recorded which). Receptors were obtained from a woman aged 18-29 years who had recovered from COVID-19.

The V gene is TRBV5-1, the J gene TRBJ2-7; 7 bases map to TRBD1. V was clipped by 4 bases and J by 3 bases; unmatched bases: 7. The CDR3 loop spans 14 amino acids. Per germline, CDR1 SGHRS and CDR2 YFSETQ. CDR3 in DNA: TGCGCCAGCAGCATCGACAGGGTAGGCTACGAGCAGTACTTC. Amino acid sequence: CASSIDRVGYEQYF.

This clone was detected only once. The genes are TRBV10-2 and TRBJ1-2, with 8 bases fitting TRBD1. Losses at the gene ends were 4 bases for V and 9 bases for J; bases not matched to a gene: 10. The CDR3 extends over 14 amino acids. CDR1 and CDR2 (germline): WSHSY, SAAADI. DNA for the CDR3: TGCGCCAGCAGTGCTCCGACAGGGGATAGGAGCTACACCTTC. Translation gives CASSAPTGDRSYTF.

The rearrangement uses TRBV25-1 and TRBJ1-1, with D maybe TRBD1 (6 bases). Trimming took off 5 bases at V and 1 base at J, with 14 bases between the two ends. CDR1 and CDR2 from the germline V gene are MGHDK and SYGVNS. The CDR3 has 15 amino acids. CDR3 in amino acids: CASSLRQARNTEAFF. DNA of the CDR3: TGTGCCAGCAGTCTCCGACAGGCTAGGAACACTGAAGCTTTCTTT.

The chain couples TRBV2 to TRBJ2-5; D not certain. CDR1 is SNHLY and CDR2 is FYNNEI in the germline V gene. V was cut by 8 bases and J by 4 bases, with 11 bases left in between. The CDR3 consists of 12 residues. CDR3 nucleotides: TGTGCCAGCGGTCGAGAGATAGAGACCCAGTACTTC. Translated, it gives CASGREIETQYF.

This chain links TRBV3-1 (or the pseudogene TRBV3-2) with TRBJ2-2; 7 nucleotides line up with TRBD1. Losses at the gene ends were 3 bases for V and 6 bases for J; bases not matched to a gene: 13. Germline V gene lookup returns CDR1 LGHDT and CDR2 YNNKEL (reference sequence). The CDR3 runs 17 residues. This CDR3 is CASSHFTRTGTPGELFF. In DNA form, the CDR3 reads TGTGCCAGCAGCCATTTTACCCGGACAGGAACGCCCGGGGAGCTGTTTTTT.

This chain connects TRBV5-1 to TRBJ1-2; weak D call: TRBD1 (6 bases). CDR3 length equals 15 residues. CDR1 and CDR2 (germline): SGHRS, YFSETQ. V was clipped by 3 bases and J by 1 base, with 13 bases between them. CDR3 nucleotide sequence: TGCGCCAGCAGCTCAGGGCAGGGGTTTAACTATGGCTACACCTTC. Protein sequence: CASSSGQGFNYGYTF.

V is TRBV27 and J is TRBJ2-1, with a possible D match to TRBD1 (6 bases). The CDR3 extends over 16 amino acids. Germline lookup yields CDR1 MNHEY and CDR2 SMNVEV (reference sequence). Trimming pared 7 bases from V and 4 bases from J, leaving 20 bases between. In nucleotides, the CDR3 is TGTGCCAGCACTAGTGTGGACAGATCTTTTTACAATGAGCAGTTCTTC. Residues: CASTSVDRSFYNEQFF.

The rearrangement uses TRBV3-1 (or the pseudogene TRBV3-2) and TRBJ2-1; 7 bases map to TRBD2. Per germline, CDR1 LGHDT and CDR2 YNNKEL (reference sequence). Germline trimming cut 1 base from V and 7 bases from J; bases unmatched to any gene: 10. The CDR3 has 16 residues. In nucleotides, the CDR3 is TGTGCCAGCAGCCAAGGAGCGGGATCCCACCTAAATGAGCAGTTCTTC. It is translated as CASSQGAGSHLNEQFF.

This chain joins TRBV6-5 and TRBJ1-6; TRBD1 aligns across 8 bases. V trimming: 2 bases; J trimming: 6 bases; junction bases outside the gene matches: 6. There are 16 residues in the CDR3. Germline assignment: CDR1 MNHEY and CDR2 SVGAGI. CDR3 amino acids: CASSYLTGVANSPLHF. CDR3 nucleotide sequence: TGTGCCAGCAGTTACCTGACAGGGGTGGCTAATTCACCCCTCCACTTT.

The chain carries TRBV27 and TRBJ2-5; TRBD2 is a possible D gene (6 bases). Germline V lookup: CDR1 MNHEY, CDR2 SMNVEV (reference sequence). Trimming left V 5 bases short and J 4 bases short, with 17 bases between. This CDR3 has 15 residues. CDR3 amino acids: CASSPDWGVVETQYF. CDR3 bases: TGTGCCAGCAGTCCGGATTGGGGGGTTGTAGAGACCCAGTACTTC.

The chain has TRBV7-9 and TRBJ1-1, with D tentatively TRBD1 (5 bases). This CDR3 spans 16 amino acids. V lost 1 base to trimming and J lost 0 bases, with 12 bases between them. The germline V gene has CDR1 SEHNR and CDR2 FQNEAQ (reference sequence). DNA of the CDR3: TGTGCCAGCAGCTTAGGACAGCAGTACATGAACACTGAAGCTTTCTTT. Protein product: CASSLGQQYMNTEAFF.

This chain connects TRBV6-5 to TRBJ1-6; TRBD1 is a possible D gene (6 bases). CDR1 and CDR2 (germline): MNHEY, SVGAGI. The CDR3 loop spans 14 amino acids. V gave up 6 bases and J gave up 6 bases, with 12 bases separating them. CDR3 in amino acids: CASSRGAINSPLHF. The CDR3 coding sequence is TGTGCCAGCAGCCGGGGGGCGATTAATTCACCCCTCCACTTT.

The V and J genes are TRBV5-1 and TRBJ2-2, with D unresolved. V gave up 4 bases and J gave up 4 bases, with 11 bases separating them. CDR3 length equals 14 residues. Germline assignment: CDR1 SGHRS and CDR2 YFSETQ. CDR3 in amino acids: CASSPSRSTGELFF. The DNA for the CDR3 is TGCGCCAGCAGCCCCAGTAGGAGCACCGGGGAGCTGTTTTTT.

This sequence joins TRBV19 and TRBJ2-3; 8 nucleotides align to TRBD1. Germline-derived CDR1 and CDR2 are LNHDA and SQIVND (reference sequence). The CDR3 contains 16 residues. With V trimmed by 6 bases and J by 1 base, 9 bases remained unmatched. The CDR3 sequence: CASRQTGARGTDTQYF. Written as DNA, the CDR3 is TGTGCCAGTAGGCAGACAGGGGCAAGGGGCACAGATACGCAGTATTTT.

This chain connects TRBV2 to TRBJ1-5, with 7 positions matching TRBD1. The V gene's germline CDR1 is SNHLY and CDR2 FYNNEI. Trimming removed 7 bases from V and 3 bases from J; junction bases left unmatched: 12. The CDR3 loop spans 16 amino acids. CDR3 residues: CASIRDRDSFNQPQHF. The CDR3, as DNA: TGTGCCAGCATTAGGGATAGGGACAGCTTCAATCAGCCCCAGCATTTT.

This sequence joins TRBV5-4 and TRBJ1-4; 8 nucleotides match TRBD1. The germline CDR1 and CDR2 sequences are SGHNT and YYREEE (reference sequence). The V gene end was trimmed by 1 base and the J gene end by 4 bases; junction bases not matched to a gene: 9. This CDR3 is built from 17 residues. Here the CDR3 reads CASSLKGNGQGNEKLFF. The CDR3 nucleotides read TGTGCCAGCAGCTTGAAGGGGAACGGACAGGGTAATGAAAAACTGTTTTTT.

Worth noting for this clone: One end of the junction varies from germline; a read error may be responsible. V gene TRBV12-3 or TRBV12-4 combines with J gene TRBJ2-7; D gene ambiguous. This CDR3 contains 11 residues. The DNA of the CDR3 is TGTGCCAGCAGTTTACGAGGAGAAGTTAACTTC. Protein: CASSLRGEVNF.

The CDR3 reads CASSRQGSDGTDTQYF. The DNA for the CDR3 is TGCGCCAGCAGCCGACAGGGGAGCGATGGCACAGATACGCAGTATTTT. V gene TRBV5-1 combines with J gene TRBJ2-3; 8 positions match TRBD1. CDR1 and CDR2 from the germline V gene are SGHRS and YFSETQ. Trimming cost V 4 bases and J 1 base; bases outside gene matches: 8. This CDR3 region has 16 residues.

The rearrangement links TRBV12-3 or TRBV12-4 to TRBJ2-2; D remains unclear. The V and J ends lost 5 bases and 5 bases respectively, with 9 bases between them. This CDR3 spans 13 amino acids. The CDR3 protein is CASSPPATGELFF. For the CDR3, the DNA is TGTGCCAGCAGTCCCCCCGCGACCGGGGAGCTGTTTTTT.

The chain joins TRBV18 to TRBJ2-5; TRBD1 aligns across 7 bases. The CDR3 extends over 14 amino acids. Germline CDR1 and CDR2: KGHSH and LQKENI. The ends lost 3 bases at V and 5 bases at J; junction bases unmatched: 6. The CDR3 region is CASSPGQTMETQYF. The CDR3 nucleotides are TGTGCCAGCTCACCGGGACAGACGATGGAGACCCAGTACTTC.

This chain connects TRBV6-5 to TRBJ1-5; D unclear. Germline V gene lookup returns CDR1 MNHEY and CDR2 SVGAGI. This CDR3 is built from 15 residues. V lost 4 bases and J lost 0, with 10 bases in between. This CDR3 is CASSSYPYSNQPQHF. The CDR3 DNA reads as TGTGCCAGCAGTTCCTACCCGTATAGCAATCAGCCCCAGCATTTT.

V is TRBV9 and J is TRBJ1-3; D is ambiguous. There are 17 residues in the CDR3. V gave up 4 bases and J gave up 2 bases, with 19 bases separating them. Germline V CDR1 and CDR2: SGDLS, YYNGEE. CDR3 bases: TGTGCCAGCAGCCCCCAACCTCTGGACTCTCCTGGAAACACCATATATTTT. Protein sequence: CASSPQPLDSPGNTIYF.

This chain connects TRBV2 to TRBJ2-3, with 11 bases identical to TRBD2. The CDR3 has 14 residues. With V trimmed by 5 bases and J by 7 bases, 5 bases remained unmatched. Germline V gene data show CDR1 as SNHLY and CDR2 as FYNNEI. The CDR3 spells CASSPSGGFHTQYF. CDR3 sequence (DNA): TGTGCCAGCAGTCCTAGCGGGGGGTTTCATACGCAGTATTTT.

The rearrangement joins TRBV18 to TRBJ1-2; 11 bases line up with TRBD1. Trimming at V came to 4 bases and at J to 7 bases, leaving 5 bases not matched to a gene. CDR3 length: 14 residues. The germline V gene has CDR1 KGHSH and CDR2 LQKENI. CDR3 bases: TGTGCCAGCTCACAAGGACAGGGGGCAGGTGGCTACACCTTC. This encodes CASSQGQGAGGYTF.

The rearrangement joins TRBV30 to TRBJ2-3; TRBD1 matches at 8 bases. The trim removed 7 bases at V and 1 base at J, leaving 7 bases unmatched. Germline CDR1 is GTSNPN and CDR2 is SVGIG (reference sequence). CDR3 length equals 14 residues. CDR3 nucleotide sequence: TGTGCCTCGAGCCAGGGGGCCCGCACAGATACGCAGTATTTT. This codes for CASSQGARTDTQYF.

This chain connects TRBV3-1 (or the pseudogene TRBV3-2) to TRBJ2-1; 8 bases map to TRBD2. This CDR3 has 15 amino acids. J was trimmed by 6 bases and V by 3 bases; bases with no gene match: 7. Germline V gene lookup returns CDR1 LGHDT and CDR2 YNNKEL (reference sequence). The CDR3 bases are TGTGCCAGCAGCCAGGGGGGGACTAGGGGCAATGAGCAGTTCTTC. Amino acids: CASSQGGTRGNEQFF.

V is TRBV28 and J is TRBJ2-7; 8 nucleotides line up with TRBD2. There are 14 residues in the CDR3. Per germline, CDR1 MDHEN and CDR2 SYDVKM. The ends lost 4 bases at V and 2 bases at J; junction bases unmatched: 4. The CDR3 loop reads CASSYPGGAYEQYF. DNA of the CDR3: TGTGCCAGCAGTTACCCGGGGGGGGCCTACGAGCAGTACTTC.